This entry concerns a single T cell receptor (beta chain). In the original workflow: Estimation of nucleated cell counts relied on the amplification of reference gene primers. Generated by immunoSEQ multiplex PCR, the TCRdb table keeps only in-frame clones and is missing some. That table supplies the V and J calls and clone size; D and trimming were determined from the DNA. The sample holds over 150,000 clones, about four fifths seen once. This record belongs to a study of blood T cell repertoires in COVID-19. The wider study: The United States, Italy and Spain provided the acute and convalescent COVID-19 samples. In each case, the material was cDNA or gDNA derived from T cells, B-cell-depleted T cells, or PBMCs.

Material: peripheral blood. The origin of this receptor is a woman over 75 with active or convalescent COVID-19.

This CDR3 is CASSRTGPNTEAFF. The CDR3 nucleotides are TGTGCCAGCAGCCGGACAGGGCCCAACACTGAAGCTTTCTTT. The chain uses TRBV28 and TRBJ1-1, with 8 bases matching TRBD1. CDR1 MDHEN and CDR2 SYDVKM come from the germline V gene. The CDR3 is 14 residues long. J was trimmed by 2 bases and V by 6 bases; bases with no gene match: 5.